What follows are 26 T cell receptor beta chains derived from one specimen sequenced in a study of T cell responses to AZD1222 COVID-19 vaccine. Assay used: immunoSEQ multiplex PCR; TCRdb lists only in-frame clones, some missing. The sample yields 120,000 or so clones, 88% seen once. This specimen consisted of peripheral blood, obtained 28 days after the second AZD1222 dose. These TCRs come from an adult who received the AZD1222 COVID-19 vaccine.

The rearrangement joins TRBV28 to TRBJ1-4; D call uncertain. This CDR3 has 14 amino acids. Looked up from germline, CDR1 is MDHEN and CDR2 is SYDVKM. Trimming took 4 bases from V and 7 from J, leaving 13 bases between them. The CDR3, as DNA: TGTGCCAGCAGTTGGCCCGCGCGGGGTGAAAAACTGTTTTTT. It is translated as CASSWPARGEKLFF. The full variable domain, in which reference TRBV28 and TRBJ1-4 provide the parts outside the CDR3, is DVKVTQSSRYLVKRTGEKVFLECVQDMDHENMFWYRQDPGLGLRLIYFSYDVKMKEKGDIPEGYSVSREKKERFSLILESASTNQTSMYLCASSWPARGEKLFFGSGTQLSVL.

J is TRBJ2-1 and V is TRBV6-4; 9 bases agree with TRBD1. The V segment lost 6 bases and the J segment 8 bases; nucleotides outside the gene matches: 8. In germline, CDR1 is MRHNA, CDR2 SNTAGT. This CDR3 has 14 amino acids. The CDR3 here is CASSRTGANDEQFF. The CDR3, as DNA: TGTGCCAGCAGCCGGACAGGGGCTAACGATGAGCAGTTCTTC.

CDR3 in DNA: TGTGCCAGCAGCCAAGACCTCTCCCGGGGCGGGGAGCTGTTTTTT. The encoded protein is CASSQDLSRGGELFF. This sequence joins TRBV3-1 (or the pseudogene TRBV3-2) and TRBJ2-2; tentatively, D is TRBD2 (5 bases). There are 15 residues in the CDR3. Germline V lookup: CDR1 LGHDT, CDR2 YNNKEL (reference sequence). V gave up 0 bases and J gave up 7 bases, with 12 bases separating them.

This clone was observed a single time. V usage is TRBV6-4 and J usage is TRBJ1-2; the D is unclear. The CDR3 totals 13 residues. Germline V gives CDR1 MRHNA, CDR2 SNTAGT. V gave up 8 bases and J gave up 4 bases, with 14 bases separating them. Here the CDR3 DNA reads TGTGCCAGCTCCCGGGAGGGTTCCTATGGCTACACCTTC. It translates to CASSREGSYGYTF.

This chain connects TRBV3-1 (or the pseudogene TRBV3-2) to TRBJ1-6, with TRBD1 matching 8 bases. The CDR3 loop spans 15 amino acids. The V gene's germline CDR1 is LGHDT and CDR2 YNNKEL (reference sequence). After removal of 4 bases from V and 9 bases from J, the junction contained 8 bases not matched to a gene. The CDR3 protein is CASSPRGRGISPLHF. CDR3 sequence (DNA): TGTGCCAGCAGCCCCAGGGGGCGAGGGATTTCACCCCTCCACTTT.

The chain employs TRBV29-1 and TRBJ1-5; 7 bases are shared with TRBD1. Germline values: CDR1 SQVTM, CDR2 ANQGSEA. Trimming removed 5 bases from V and 3 bases from J; junction bases left unmatched: 13. This CDR3 has 16 residues. The CDR3, as DNA: TGCAGCGTTATTCTCCTGGGGGGACAGCTCAATCAGCCCCAGCATTTT. Encoded protein: CSVILLGGQLNQPQHF. The full variable domain, in which reference TRBV29-1 and TRBJ1-5 provide the parts outside the CDR3, is SAVISQKPSRDICQRGTSLTIQCQVDSQVTMMFWYRQQPGQSLTLIATANQGSEATYESGFVIDKFPISRPNLTFSTLTVSNMSPEDSSIYLCSVILLGGQLNQPQHFGDGTRLSIL.

The V and J genes are TRBV10-3 and TRBJ2-7; D could derive from TRBD1 or TRBD2 (5 bases each). Trimming left V 8 bases short and J 6 bases short, with 20 bases between. The CDR3 is 14 amino acids. Germline CDR1 is ENHRY and CDR2 is SYGVKD. CDR3 sequence reads: CAIRDDGQRPEQYF. Here the CDR3 DNA reads TGTGCCATCCGGGACGACGGTCAGAGGCCCGAGCAGTACTTC.

The chain couples TRBV10-3 to TRBJ1-3, with 10 bases that match TRBD1. There are 13 residues in the CDR3. Germline CDR1 and CDR2: ENHRY and SYGVKD. V gave up 6 bases and J gave up 9 bases; unmatched junction bases: 5. The CDR3 DNA reads as TGTGCCATCAGGCCGGGACAGGGGACCACCATATATTTT. Translating it yields CAIRPGQGTTIYF.

This clone was observed a few times. One junction end disagrees with the germline gene, perhaps due to a read error. The genes are TRBV7-7 and TRBJ2-5; the D gene is possibly TRBD1 (6 bases). Germline loops: CDR1 SSHAT, CDR2 FNYEAQ (reference sequence). This CDR3 comprises 16 residues. CDR3 coding DNA: TGTGCTAGCAGCTTAGGTCGGACAGTGAGACAAGAGACCCAGTACTTC. It is translated as CASSLGRTVRQETQYF.

This clone was seen once. Written as DNA, the CDR3 is TGCAGCGTTGAATCCGTCCCGGGCGCTGAAGCTTTCTTT. Residues: CSVESVPGAEAFF. The V and J genes are TRBV29-1 and TRBJ1-1; unclear D gene. V lost 2 bases and J 6 bases, leaving 13 bases between the germline ends. This CDR3 spans 13 amino acids. The germline CDR1 and CDR2 sequences are SQVTM and ANQGSEA.

This sequence joins TRBV30 and TRBJ1-2; D perhaps matches TRBD1 (5 bases). This CDR3 has 13 residues. Trimming took 3 bases from V and 8 from J, leaving 16 bases between them. The germline gives CDR1 GTSNPN, CDR2 SVGIG (reference sequence). The CDR3 loop is CAWSAGPGGGYTF. In DNA, the CDR3 is TGTGCCTGGAGCGCCGGGCCTGGGGGAGGCTACACCTTC.

The V and J genes are TRBV7-2 and TRBJ1-1, with TRBD1 matching over 9 bases. V gave up 6 bases and J gave up 8 bases; unmatched junction bases: 7. CDR1 is SGHTA, CDR2 FQGNSA, per germline. CDR3 length: 13 residues. The CDR3 spells CASSPTGGREAFF. Here the CDR3 DNA reads TGTGCCAGCAGTCCTACAGGGGGCCGGGAAGCTTTCTTT. The whole variable domain, remainder taken from reference TRBV7-2 and TRBJ1-1, is GAGVSQSPSNKVTEKGKDVELRCDPISGHTALYWYRQSLGQGLEFLIYFQGNSAPDKSGLPSDRFSAERTGGSVSTLTIQRTQQEDSAVYLCASSPTGGREAFFGQGTRLTVV.

The chain joins TRBV3-1 (or the pseudogene TRBV3-2) to TRBJ2-5, with D possibly being TRBD1 (6 bases). V was clipped by 4 bases and J by 3 bases, with 12 bases between them. The CDR3 loop spans 14 amino acids. Per the germline V gene, CDR1 is LGHDT and CDR2 is YNNKEL (reference sequence). DNA for the CDR3: TGTGCCAGCAGCCCCCGGGACATCGAAGAGACCCAGTACTTC. Translation gives CASSPRDIEETQYF.

As DNA, the CDR3 is TGCGCCAGCAGACAGGGGCAAGAGACCCAGTACTTC. Translating it yields CASRQGQETQYF. V usage is TRBV10-1 and J usage is TRBJ2-5; TRBD1 matches at 7 bases. Germline CDR1 WNHNN, CDR2 SYGVQD (reference sequence). The CDR3 is 12 residues long. V shed 6 bases, J shed 2 bases, and the junction held 0 bases outside the gene matches.

This chain joins TRBV28 and TRBJ2-7, with D uncertain. This CDR3 is built from 15 residues. Germline assignment: CDR1 MDHEN and CDR2 SYDVKM. Trimming left V 4 bases short and J 5 bases short, with 18 bases between. The chain's CDR3 is CASSSNGPGIHEQYF. The DNA of the CDR3 is TGTGCCAGCAGTTCGAACGGGCCCGGAATCCACGAGCAGTACTTC.

The table lists this clone with a few counts. The chain has TRBV5-4 and TRBJ1-1; D is uncertain. V gave up 4 bases and J gave up 4 bases, with 8 bases separating them. Germline CDR1 SGHNT, CDR2 YYREEE (reference sequence). The CDR3 contains 12 residues. The CDR3 nucleotides are TGTGCCAGCAGCGCGGGCTTCACTGAAGCTTTCTTT. Protein product: CASSAGFTEAFF.

The chain couples TRBV5-5 to TRBJ2-7; no clear D. The germline V gene encodes CDR1 SGHKS and CDR2 YYEKEE (reference sequence). V was shortened by 3 bases and J by 7 bases, with 8 bases between the two germline ends. This CDR3 contains 11 residues. CDR3 residues: CASSSYGEQYF. The CDR3 DNA reads TGTGCCAGCAGCTCCTACGGGGAGCAGTACTTC.

This chain links TRBV5-6 with TRBJ1-2; D call uncertain. The CDR3 is 14 residues long. V gave up 1 base and J gave up 4 bases, with 11 bases separating them. The germline gives CDR1 SGHDT, CDR2 YYEEEE. The CDR3 loop reads CASSLRRSTYGYTF. Written as DNA, the CDR3 is TGTGCCAGCAGCTTGAGACGGAGTACCTATGGCTACACCTTC.

The V and J genes are TRBV7-2 and TRBJ2-7; D gene uncertain. Germline V CDR1 and CDR2: SGHTA, FQGNSA. CDR3 length equals 11 residues. Trimming shortened V by 1 base and J by 5 bases, and 3 bases separated the two germline ends. The CDR3 sequence is CASSLVDEQYF. Here the CDR3 DNA reads TGTGCCAGCAGCTTAGTAGACGAGCAGTACTTC.

The V gene is TRBV4-3, the J gene TRBJ2-7; D could derive from TRBD1 or TRBD2 (5 bases each). With 0 bases removed from V and 0 bases from J, the gap between germline ends came to 9 bases. The germline gives CDR1 LGHNA, CDR2 YSLEER. This CDR3 is 15 amino acids long. CDR3 amino acids: CASSQDSGSSYEQYF. The DNA for the CDR3 is TGCGCCAGCAGCCAAGATTCAGGGAGCTCCTACGAGCAGTACTTC.

V usage is TRBV7-9 and J usage is TRBJ1-2, with D possibly being TRBD1 (5 bases). Germline lookup yields CDR1 SEHNR and CDR2 FQNEAQ (reference sequence). The CDR3 totals 14 residues. V was pared by 5 bases and J by 4 bases, with 14 bases between. CDR3 sequence reads: CASSPSAGGYGYTF. As DNA, the CDR3 is TGTGCCAGCAGCCCCTCCGCCGGGGGCTATGGCTACACCTTC. Full variable domain (rest looked up from reference TRBV7-9 and TRBJ1-2): DTGVSQNPRHKITKRGQNVTFRCDPISEHNRLYWYRQTLGQGPEFLTYFQNEAQLEKSRLLSDRFSAERPKGSFSTLEIQRTEQGDSAMYLCASSPSAGGYGYTFGSGTRLTVV.

This chain joins TRBV19 and TRBJ1-1, with a possible D match to TRBD1 (5 bases). The V gene lost 8 bases and the J gene lost 1 base, with 17 bases spanning the gap. Per germline, CDR1 LNHDA and CDR2 SQIVND (reference sequence). The length of the CDR3 is 15 residues. CDR3 amino acids: CASPDSRGRNTEAFF. In DNA form, the CDR3 reads TGTGCCAGTCCAGACAGCCGGGGAAGGAACACTGAAGCTTTCTTT.

V gene TRBV27 combines with J gene TRBJ2-5, with 7 bases fitting TRBD2. The CDR3 spans 14 residues. Germline lookup yields CDR1 MNHEY and CDR2 SMNVEV (reference sequence). Germline trimming cut 8 bases from V and 6 bases from J; bases unmatched to any gene: 12. The CDR3 protein is CASGLTGGGQTQYF. The CDR3, as DNA: TGTGCCAGCGGGCTTACGGGGGGTGGCCAGACCCAGTACTTC.

J is TRBJ1-3 and V is TRBV28; perhaps TRBD1 as D (6 bases). Germline loops: CDR1 MDHEN, CDR2 SYDVKM. The CDR3 contains 15 residues. The V end lost 6 bases, the J end lost 3 bases, and 15 bases lay between the germline ends. Here the CDR3 reads CASRGGTQGGNTIYF. Written as DNA, the CDR3 is TGTGCCAGCAGGGGGGGCACCCAGGGTGGAAACACCATATATTTT.

The genes are TRBV25-1 and TRBJ1-6; no firm D call. Trimming stripped 1 base from V and 10 bases from J, with 11 bases between. Germline CDR1 and CDR2: MGHDK and SYGVNS. CDR3 size: 14 residues. The CDR3 sequence is CASSEFRVESPLHF. The DNA for the CDR3 is TGTGCCAGCAGTGAATTTAGGGTAGAATCACCCCTCCACTTT.

This chain uses TRBV7-9 with TRBJ1-5; D uncertain. The germline V and J ends were trimmed by 1 base and 0 bases, with 7 bases remaining between them. The CDR3 covers 15 residues. Germline CDR1 is SEHNR and CDR2 is FQNEAQ (reference sequence). CDR3 DNA: TGTGCCAGCAGCTTAGGGGATAATAGCAATCAGCCCCAGCATTTT. Its translation is CASSLGDNSNQPQHF.